This T cell receptor beta chain originates from a study of breast tumors, draining lymph nodes, adjacent tissues. General study points: Most tumor T cells seemingly derive from lymph node, then expand in tumor. Luminal-like breast cancer showed significantly greater tumor-nontumor repertoire similarity than basal-like breast cancer did. Tumors had less TCR diversity than lymph nodes, more than nontumor tissue.

In the case of this clonotype: What it binds is unknown. This may stem from a read error, because a much larger clone lies one nucleotide away.

MiXCR, run by TCRdb on the multiplex PCR reads, gives a single entry per CDR3 protein. Of approximately 150,000 distinct CDR3 sequences in the sample, 30% to 35% are singletons; the top ten hold around 2.3%. The lymph nodes were axillary draining lymph nodes from breast cancer patients. The germline V gene has CDR1 MRHNA and CDR2 SNTAGT. V dropped 5 bases and J dropped 2 bases, with 9 bases sitting between them. The CDR3 length is 13 residues. This chain joins TRBV6-4 and TRBJ1-2; D is ambiguous. The sequence came from a female donor with breast cancer. Some clones in this sample may be carry-over from other donors' samples. The sequenced sample consisted of axillary lymph node tissue. In DNA, the CDR3 is TGTGCCAGCAGTCACGGGGTGAACTATGGCTACACCTTC. It translates to CASSHGVNYGYTF.